The 19 T cell receptor beta chains reported below all come from one sample, sequenced in a study of blood T cell repertoires in COVID-19. Assay used: immunoSEQ multiplex PCR; TCRdb lists only in-frame clones, some missing. The sample lists around 200,000 clones, roughly 87% occurring once. Sample: peripheral blood. The source of these receptors is a man aged 40-55 years with active or convalescent COVID-19.

In nucleotides, the CDR3 is TGTGCCAGCAGGTCCGGGACTAGGAATTCACCCCTCCACTTT. Translated, it gives CASRSGTRNSPLHF. The chain has TRBV28 and TRBJ1-6; possibly TRBD1 for D (5 bases). The CDR3 spans 14 residues. The germline gives CDR1 MDHEN, CDR2 SYDVKM. Between the trimmed V and J ends, which lost 6 bases and 7 bases, there was a span of 13 bases. The whole variable domain, filled in from reference TRBV28 and TRBJ1-6, reads DVKVTQSSRYLVKRTGEKVFLECVQDMDHENMFWYRQDPGLGLRLIYFSYDVKMKEKGDIPEGYSVSREKKERFSLILESASTNQTSMYLCASRSGTRNSPLHFGNGTRLTVT.

The chain links TRBV19 to TRBJ1-5; 9 bases are shared with TRBD1. CDR1 is LNHDA, CDR2 SQIVND, per germline (reference sequence). The CDR3 covers 15 residues. V trimming: 1 base; J trimming: 2 bases; junction bases outside the gene matches: 0. The CDR3 spells CASSIGTGGNQPQHF. CDR3 DNA: TGTGCCAGTAGTATAGGGACAGGGGGCAATCAGCCCCAGCATTTT. The full variable domain, rest sourced from reference TRBV19 and TRBJ1-5, is DGGITQSPKYLFRKEGQNVTLSCEQNLNHDAMYWYRQDPGQGLRLIYYSQIVNDFQKGDIAEGYSVSREKKESFPLTVTSAQKNPTAFYLCASSIGTGGNQPQHFGDGTRLSIL.

J is TRBJ2-7 and V is TRBV28, with D possibly TRBD1 on 5 matching bases. V lost 8 bases and J 0 bases, leaving 23 bases between the germline ends. The germline V gene has CDR1 MDHEN and CDR2 SYDVKM. CDR3 length equals 17 residues. CDR3 in DNA: TGTGCCAGCGTTTCCGTTGGTTTGACCAGGGTCTCCTACGAGCAGTACTTC. Its translation: CASVSVGLTRVSYEQYF.

The chain carries TRBV9 and TRBJ1-2; D remains ambiguous. Trimming left V 4 bases short and J 4 bases short, with 14 bases between. The germline CDR1 and CDR2 sequences are SGDLS and YYNGEE. The CDR3 runs 14 residues. This chain's CDR3 is CASSPRVESYGYTF. In DNA, the CDR3 is TGTGCCAGCAGCCCCCGGGTGGAGTCCTATGGCTACACCTTC.

The chain links TRBV11-2 to TRBJ2-3, with D possibly TRBD2 on 7 matching bases. This CDR3 has 17 residues. The V end was cut by 5 bases, the J end by 3 bases, with 21 bases between. The germline CDR1 and CDR2 sequences are SGHAT and FQNNGV. CDR3 sequence reads: CASSQWKGGGQTDTQYF. The CDR3 nucleotides are TGTGCCAGCAGCCAGTGGAAGGGCGGGGGCCAGACAGATACGCAGTATTTT.

V is TRBV27 and J is TRBJ2-1; 9 positions match TRBD2. J lost 7 bases, V lost 4 bases, and 8 bases had no gene match. Per the germline V gene, CDR1 is MNHEY and CDR2 is SMNVEV (reference sequence). The CDR3 runs 15 residues. CDR3 nucleotide sequence: TGTGCCAGCAGTTCCTTAGGGACTAGCCGGAATGAGCAGTTCTTC. The encoded protein is CASSSLGTSRNEQFF.

This chain uses TRBV13 with TRBJ1-2; 9 positions match TRBD1. The CDR3 has 18 residues. CDR1 and CDR2 from the germline V gene are PRHDT and FYEKMQ (reference sequence). The V segment lost 5 bases and the J segment 4 bases; nucleotides outside the gene matches: 17. CDR3 coding DNA: TGTGCCAGCAGCCTATTCCGGGACAGGGTAGTGGGTGGCTATGGCTACACCTTC. Translated: CASSLFRDRVVGGYGYTF.

This clone occurred a few times. The chain employs TRBV5-1 and TRBJ1-1; the D gene is possibly TRBD1 (5 bases). V was shortened by 4 bases and J by 2 bases, with 21 bases between the two germline ends. Germline lookup yields CDR1 SGHRS and CDR2 YFSETQ. This CDR3 region has 17 residues. CDR3 region: CASSKRQRQWANTEAFF. As DNA, the CDR3 is TGCGCCAGCAGCAAAAGACAGCGTCAGTGGGCCAACACTGAAGCTTTCTTT.

The CDR3, as DNA: TGTGCCAGCAGCTCCCAGGGTCTGGAGTATTCACCCCTCCACTTT. Translated, it gives CASSSQGLEYSPLHF. This sequence joins TRBV7-9 and TRBJ1-6; a possible D gene is TRBD1 (5 bases). Germline lookup yields CDR1 SEHNR and CDR2 FQNEAQ (reference sequence). V was clipped by 4 bases and J by 8 bases, with 15 bases between them. The CDR3 has 15 amino acids.

The rearrangement joins TRBV24-1 to TRBJ2-5; 9 bases agree with TRBD1. The germline V gene has CDR1 KGHDR and CDR2 SFDVKD. The CDR3 loop spans 16 amino acids. V shed 4 bases and J 5 bases; nucleotides not matched to a gene: 10. CDR3 residues: CATSESPGQGMETQYF. DNA of the CDR3: TGTGCCACCAGTGAGTCCCCGGGACAGGGAATGGAGACCCAGTACTTC.

This clone was recorded once. J is TRBJ2-1 and V is TRBV19; 11 positions agree with TRBD2. V lost 4 bases and J lost 7; bases outside the gene matches: 9. CDR1 is LNHDA, CDR2 SQIVND, per germline (reference sequence). There are 16 residues in the CDR3. Here the CDR3 reads CASSRDPGLAVNEQFF. The CDR3 region has the DNA TGTGCCAGTAGTAGAGACCCGGGACTAGCGGTGAATGAGCAGTTCTTC.

V is TRBV29-1 and J is TRBJ2-5; TRBD1 might be the D (5 bases). This CDR3 is built from 13 residues. The germline V and J ends were trimmed by 0 bases and 5 bases, with 10 bases remaining between them. Per germline, CDR1 SQVTM and CDR2 ANQGSEA. The CDR3 is CSVEEGAWETQYF. DNA of the CDR3: TGCAGCGTTGAAGAAGGGGCCTGGGAGACCCAGTACTTC.

J is TRBJ1-2 and V is TRBV27, with 8 bases fitting TRBD1. The V gene end was trimmed by 4 bases and the J gene end by 3 bases; junction bases not matched to a gene: 19. CDR3 size: 19 residues. The germline gives CDR1 MNHEY, CDR2 SMNVEV (reference sequence). CDR3 sequence (DNA): TGTGCCAGCAGTTCTAGACCGACAGGGGAGGGGATGATGGACTATGGCTACACCTTC. It translates to CASSSRPTGEGMMDYGYTF.

The V call is TRBV24-1, the J call TRBJ2-2; D uncertain. The length of the CDR3 is 15 residues. Germline V gives CDR1 KGHDR, CDR2 SFDVKD. V was shortened by 7 bases and J by 0 bases, with 11 bases between the two germline ends. The CDR3 is CATSPTTTNTGELFF. The CDR3 nucleotides read TGTGCCACCAGCCCCACGACAACGAACACCGGGGAGCTGTTTTTT.

This sequence joins TRBV5-1 and TRBJ2-1; TRBD2 agrees at 8 bases. Germline values: CDR1 SGHRS, CDR2 YFSETQ. The CDR3 is made up of 15 amino acids. The ends lost 4 bases at V and 6 bases at J; junction bases unmatched: 9. The CDR3 loop is CASSAGVSGTNEQFF. The CDR3 nucleotides are TGCGCCAGCAGCGCAGGGGTTAGCGGGACCAATGAGCAGTTCTTC. The full variable domain, completed using reference TRBV5-1 and TRBJ2-1, is KAGVTQTPRYLIKTRGQQVTLSCSPISGHRSVSWYQQTPGQGLQFLFEYFSETQRNKGNFPGRFSGRQFSNSRSEMNVSTLELGDSALYLCASSAGVSGTNEQFFGPGTRLTVL.

The chain links TRBV10-1 to TRBJ2-3; no reliable D call. The CDR3 has 15 amino acids. Germline-derived CDR1 and CDR2 are WNHNN and SYGVQD (reference sequence). V gave up 3 bases and J gave up 0 bases, with 10 bases separating them. The CDR3 DNA follows: TGCGCCAGCAGTGAAGGAGTCACTAGCACAGATACGCAGTATTTT. Its translation: CASSEGVTSTDTQYF.

The CDR3 coding sequence is TGTGCCAGCTCACCTGCACAGTTCAATTCACCCCTCCACTTT. Its protein product is CASSPAQFNSPLHF. The chain couples TRBV18 to TRBJ1-6, with D unclear. The CDR3 extends over 14 amino acids. Looked up from germline, CDR1 is KGHSH and CDR2 is LQKENI. The ends were cut back, 3 bases at V and 7 bases at J, with 10 bases in the middle.

J is TRBJ2-3 and V is TRBV6-1; TRBD2 matches 9 bases. This CDR3 is 17 amino acids long. From germline, CDR1 is MNHNS and CDR2 SASEGT. V shed 3 bases and J 0 bases; nucleotides not matched to a gene: 7. CDR3 protein: CASSEFTSGPSTDTQYF. DNA for the CDR3: TGTGCCAGCAGTGAGTTCACTAGCGGGCCTAGCACAGATACGCAGTATTTT.

V usage is TRBV10-1 and J usage is TRBJ2-1; 10 nucleotides line up with TRBD1. The CDR3 is 14 residues long. Germline-derived CDR1 and CDR2 are WNHNN and SYGVQD (reference sequence). V dropped 2 bases and J dropped 7; count of bases not matched to a gene: 2. CDR3 in amino acids: CASSEGTGENEQFF. The DNA of the CDR3 is TGCGCCAGCAGTGAGGGGACAGGGGAGAATGAGCAGTTCTTC.